The 20 T cell receptor beta chains below all came from one sample that was sequenced in a study of OX40 agonist ivuxolimab in advanced cancers. TCRdb's table, derived via immunoSEQ multiplex PCR, lists solely in-frame clones and lacks some. The table lists fewer than 70,000 clones, approximately 90% of them singletons. The material was CD4+ or CD8+ T cells sorted from blood, obtained in a trial of the OX40 agonist ivuxolimab. These receptors all come from an adult with an advanced solid tumor such as melanoma, head and neck, liver or kidney cancer.

The V call is TRBV5-6, the J call TRBJ2-3; D is ambiguous. Germline lookup yields CDR1 SGHDT and CDR2 YYEEEE. This CDR3 has 17 residues. The V gene lost 0 bases and the J gene lost 0 bases, with 14 bases spanning the gap. The CDR3 reads CASSLAWVLTSTDTQYF. The CDR3 DNA reads as TGTGCCAGCAGCTTGGCGTGGGTTTTAACTAGCACAGATACGCAGTATTTT.

The CDR3: CASSSNYEQYF. The CDR3 region has the DNA TGTGCCAGCAGCTCCAACTACGAGCAGTACTTC. The chain joins TRBV7-3 to TRBJ2-7; D ambiguous. Germline V gene sequence: CDR1 SGHTA, CDR2 FQGTGA. The CDR3 runs to 11 residues. Trimming took 4 bases from V and 3 from J, leaving 4 bases between them.

The V gene is TRBV9, the J gene TRBJ2-1; D is possibly TRBD1 or TRBD2 (5 bases each). There are 14 residues in the CDR3. V was clipped by 4 bases and J by 4 bases, with 12 bases between them. Germline V CDR1 and CDR2: SGDLS, YYNGEE. DNA for the CDR3: TGTGCCAGCAGCCCGGGGACCGATTACAATGAGCAGTTCTTC. This codes for CASSPGTDYNEQFF.

The count of this clone is one. The chain is built from TRBV12-5 and TRBJ1-2; 7 positions agree with TRBD1. The CDR3 is 18 residues long. Losses at the gene ends were 2 bases for V and 7 bases for J; bases not matched to a gene: 19. CDR1 is LGHNT and CDR2 is FRNRAP in the germline V gene. This CDR3 is CASGLFVYLDRPGRGYTF. CDR3 bases: TGTGCTAGTGGTTTGTTTGTGTATTTGGACAGGCCCGGCCGTGGCTACACCTTC.

V is TRBV5-8 and J is TRBJ2-5; no clear D gene. Germline CDR1 is SGHTS and CDR2 is YDEGEE. V was shortened by 4 bases and J by 1 base, with 14 bases between the two germline ends. This CDR3 spans 15 amino acids. Written as DNA, the CDR3 is TGTGCCAGCAGCCTGAGGCTTGGGATCCAAGAGACCCAGTACTTC. Translating it yields CASSLRLGIQETQYF.

The CDR3 nucleotides are TGTGCCAGCAGCTTAGTAGCAGATACGCAGTATTTT. Residues: CASSLVADTQYF. This rearrangement joins TRBV7-9 to TRBJ2-3, with unresolved D. Germline CDR1 SEHNR, CDR2 FQNEAQ (reference sequence). The V gene lost 1 base and the J gene lost 4 bases, with 3 bases spanning the gap. The CDR3 has 12 residues.

This chain joins TRBV6-6 and TRBJ2-3, with a tentative D call TRBD1 (6 bases). Germline V lookup: CDR1 MNHNY, CDR2 SVGAGI (reference sequence). The CDR3 sequence is 15 residues long. V lost 2 bases and J 3 bases, leaving 12 bases between the germline ends. The CDR3 coding sequence is TGTGCCAGCAGTTACCTAGGACAGAGGACAGATACGCAGTATTTT. Protein: CASSYLGQRTDTQYF.

The V call is TRBV20-1, the J call TRBJ1-1; no reliable D call. Germline CDR1 and CDR2: DFQATT and SNEGSKA (reference sequence). The CDR3 has 11 residues. The V gene lost 0 bases and the J gene lost 7 bases, with 6 bases spanning the gap. CDR3 in DNA: TGCAGTGCTAGAGATGGGATTGAAGCTTTCTTT. Translating gives CSARDGIEAFF.

This clone was seen only once. This sequence joins TRBV7-9 and TRBJ2-5; no firm D call. The V gene lost 5 bases and the J gene lost 1 base, with 11 bases spanning the gap. The CDR3 contains 14 residues. In germline, CDR1 is SEHNR, CDR2 FQNEAQ (reference sequence). CDR3 DNA sequence: TGTGCCAGCAGCCTTAGCCAGAGCCAAGAGACCCAGTACTTC. It translates to CASSLSQSQETQYF.

This chain connects TRBV25-1 to TRBJ2-1, with D possibly matching TRBD2 (5 bases). The germline CDR1 and CDR2 sequences are MGHDK and SYGVNS. V dropped 2 bases and J dropped 8 bases, with 10 bases sitting between them. The CDR3 consists of 13 residues. The CDR3 region is CASSEVSGDEQFF. DNA of the CDR3: TGTGCCAGCAGTGAAGTATCCGGGGATGAGCAGTTCTTC.

V gene TRBV9 combines with J gene TRBJ2-5; D unclear. CDR1 is SGDLS, CDR2 YYNGEE, per germline. Deletions cut 0 bases from V and 4 bases from J, with 4 bases between. This CDR3 is built from 12 residues. CDR3 amino acids: CASSVGGETQYF. CDR3 in DNA: TGTGCCAGCAGCGTAGGGGGAGAGACCCAGTACTTC.

The chain links TRBV9 to TRBJ2-1; D is unresolved. Trimming shortened V by 2 bases and J by 0 bases, and 9 bases separated the two germline ends. The germline V gene has CDR1 SGDLS and CDR2 YYNGEE. The CDR3 contains 15 residues. CDR3 amino acids: CASSVSRSSYNEQFF. The CDR3 DNA reads as TGTGCCAGCAGCGTTAGCCGGAGCTCCTACAATGAGCAGTTCTTC.

This rearrangement joins TRBV7-9 to TRBJ1-2; 7 nucleotides match TRBD1. V shed 5 bases and J 2 bases; nucleotides not matched to a gene: 5. The CDR3 contains 14 residues. Germline assignment: CDR1 SEHNR and CDR2 FQNEAQ (reference sequence). The CDR3 bases are TGTGCCAGCAGCCCCCTGACAGGGAACTATGGCTACACCTTC. Its translation: CASSPLTGNYGYTF.

The rearrangement uses TRBV21-1 and TRBJ1-2; the tabulated D call, TRBD1, remains unverified against the DNA. TRBV21-1 is classified as a pseudogene. There are 15 residues in the CDR3. The CDR3 is CASSFQGQGGRGYTF. CDR3 nucleotides: TGTGCCAGCAGCTTCCAAGGACAGGGTGGCCGTGGCTACACCTTC.

The rearrangement joins TRBV2 to TRBJ2-3; a weak D match, TRBD2 (6 bases). CDR1 is SNHLY and CDR2 is FYNNEI in the germline V gene. The CDR3 is 16 amino acids. Trimming left V 2 bases short and J 1 base short, with 13 bases between. DNA for the CDR3: TGTGCCAGCAGTGAACTACCGGGAGTCGGCACAGATACGCAGTATTTT. Translation: CASSELPGVGTDTQYF.

The chain employs TRBV6-5 and TRBJ2-7; the D is unclear. This CDR3 has 10 amino acids. The germline V and J ends were trimmed by 2 bases and 9 bases, with 5 bases remaining between them. Germline V gene lookup returns CDR1 MNHEY and CDR2 SVGAGI. CDR3 loop: CASSYGWQYF. For the CDR3, the DNA is TGTGCCAGCAGTTACGGTTGGCAGTACTTC.

V is TRBV7-8 and J is TRBJ1-1, with no clear D. Germline loops: CDR1 SGHVS, CDR2 FQNEAQ. The CDR3 contains 14 residues. Trimming stripped 0 bases from V and 5 bases from J, with 10 bases between. CDR3 coding DNA: TGTGCCAGCAGCTTAGCCCCGACAAGGACTGAAGCTTTCTTT. Amino acids: CASSLAPTRTEAFF.

The chain couples TRBV27 to TRBJ2-7; maybe TRBD2 (5 bases). The V end was cut by 8 bases, the J end by 2 bases, with 13 bases between. CDR3 size: 13 residues. CDR1 and CDR2 from the germline V gene are MNHEY and SMNVEV (reference sequence). The CDR3 region is CASADGVAYEQYV. The CDR3 coding sequence is TGTGCCAGCGCCGACGGGGTGGCCTACGAGCAGTACGTC.

V is TRBV30 and J is TRBJ2-1; TRBD2 agrees at 8 bases. The V and J ends lost 3 bases and 6 bases, in that order; junction bases with no gene match: 4. Germline values: CDR1 GTSNPN, CDR2 SVGIG (reference sequence). The CDR3 is made up of 13 amino acids. This chain's CDR3 is CAWSLAGGNEQFF. In DNA form, the CDR3 reads TGTGCCTGGAGCCTAGCGGGCGGCAATGAGCAGTTCTTC.

J is TRBJ2-7 and V is TRBV5-1, with 8 bases matching TRBD2. CDR1 and CDR2 (germline): SGHRS, YFSETQ. The CDR3 runs 14 residues. V was clipped by 2 bases and J by 2 bases; unmatched bases: 3. CDR3 DNA: TGCGCCAGCAGCTTATATAGCGGGGCCTACGAGCAGTACTTC. This codes for CASSLYSGAYEQYF.